This T cell receptor beta chain appears in the sequencing data of a study of cytotoxic CD8 clonotypes in ibrutinib-treated CLL. This CDR3 contains 15 residues. J lost 7 bases, V lost 5 bases, and 9 bases had no gene match. CDR1 is SGDLS and CDR2 is YYNGEE in the germline V gene. Findings and caveats of the study: In comparison with age-matched healthy donors, baseline clonality was higher and tracked circulating CD8+ T-cell counts.

This table comes from immunoSEQ multiplex PCR, and its TCRdb copy is limited to in-frame clones, with some not included. Of under 50,000 clones listed, 68% were seen once; the top ten hold roughly 6.9%. In regard to this clone: Its antigen is currently unknown.

The receptor was isolated from a human donor with chronic lymphocytic leukemia. The sample in question was PBMCs, obtained at disease progression, from a patient treated with ibrutinib. The chain combines TRBV9 with TRBJ2-1; 10 bases are a match to TRBD2. CDR3: CASSIAGGSGNEQFF. As DNA, the CDR3 is TGTGCCAGCAGTATAGCGGGAGGTAGCGGAAATGAGCAGTTCTTC.